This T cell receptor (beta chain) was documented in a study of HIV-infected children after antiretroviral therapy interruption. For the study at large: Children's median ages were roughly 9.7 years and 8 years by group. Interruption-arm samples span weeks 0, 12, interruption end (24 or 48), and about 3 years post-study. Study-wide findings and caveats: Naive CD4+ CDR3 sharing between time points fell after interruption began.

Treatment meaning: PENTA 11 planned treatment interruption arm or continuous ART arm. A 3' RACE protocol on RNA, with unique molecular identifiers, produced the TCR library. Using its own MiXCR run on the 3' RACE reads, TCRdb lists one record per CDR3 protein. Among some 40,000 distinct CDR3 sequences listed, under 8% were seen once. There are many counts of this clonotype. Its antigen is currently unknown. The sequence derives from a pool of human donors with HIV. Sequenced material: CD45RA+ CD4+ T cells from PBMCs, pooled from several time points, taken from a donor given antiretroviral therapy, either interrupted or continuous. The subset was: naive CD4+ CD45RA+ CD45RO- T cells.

The CDR3 DNA sequence: TGCAGTGCTAGAGCCAACCCCTACTACGAGCAGTACTTC. Protein sequence: CSARANPYYEQYF. The chain combines TRBV20-1 with TRBJ2-7, with D uncertain. V was pared by 1 base and J by 3 bases, with 10 bases between. CDR3 length equals 13 residues. Germline V gives CDR1 DFQATT, CDR2 SNEGSKA (reference sequence).